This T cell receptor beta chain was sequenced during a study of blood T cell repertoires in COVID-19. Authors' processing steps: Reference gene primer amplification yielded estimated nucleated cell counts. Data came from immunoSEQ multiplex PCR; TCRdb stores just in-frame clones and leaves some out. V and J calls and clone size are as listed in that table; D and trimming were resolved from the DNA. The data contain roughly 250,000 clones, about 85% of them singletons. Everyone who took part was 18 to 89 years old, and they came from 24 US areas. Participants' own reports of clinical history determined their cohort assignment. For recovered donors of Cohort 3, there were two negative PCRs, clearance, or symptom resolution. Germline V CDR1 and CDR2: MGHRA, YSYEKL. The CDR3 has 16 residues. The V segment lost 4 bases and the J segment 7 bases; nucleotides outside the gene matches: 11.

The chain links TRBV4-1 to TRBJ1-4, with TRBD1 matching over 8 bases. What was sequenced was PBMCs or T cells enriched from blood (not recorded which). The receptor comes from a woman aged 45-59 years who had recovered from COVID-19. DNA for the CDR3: TGCGCCAGCAGCCCCCAATCGGGACAGGCTGTTGAAAAACTGTTTTTT. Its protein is CASSPQSGQAVEKLFF.